The 5 T cell receptor beta chains presented below share a single source sample, sequenced in a study of T cells in Graves' hyperthyroidism and ophthalmopathy. There were TCR beta CDR3 regions amplified from RNA transcripts. Primed by the HTBI set, a first-round RT-PCR was run on the TCR CDR3. One entry per CDR3 protein results from TCRdb running MiXCR on the multiplex PCR reads. The sample records around 350,000 distinct CDR3 sequences, roughly 19% being singletons. Sequencing used blood. The origin of the receptors is a young woman with Graves' hyperthyroidism.

This clonotype was picked up many times. This chain connects TRBV20-1 to TRBJ1-1; D gene uncertain. The germline V and J ends were trimmed by 4 bases and 3 bases, with 12 bases remaining between them. Germline V gene data show CDR1 as DFQATT and CDR2 as SNEGSKA (reference sequence). This CDR3 region has 13 residues. The CDR3 region has the DNA TGCAGTGCTAAAAATTCATCAGACACTGAAGCTTTCTTT. As protein: CSAKNSSDTEAFF.

Many counts were recorded for this clonotype. The chain employs TRBV11-2 and TRBJ1-1, with D possibly TRBD1 on 5 matching bases. The germline V gene has CDR1 SGHAT and CDR2 FQNNGV. V lost 2 bases and J 5 bases, leaving 12 bases between the germline ends. CDR3 length equals 14 residues. In DNA form, the CDR3 reads TGTGCCAGCAGCTTAACGCGGGGACGGACTGAAGCTTTCTTT. This codes for CASSLTRGRTEAFF.

This clonotype was seen many times. This chain uses TRBV20-1 with TRBJ1-1; D is perhaps TRBD1 (5 bases). V lost 8 bases and J lost 1, with 14 bases in between. The CDR3 is 13 residues long. Germline V gives CDR1 DFQATT, CDR2 SNEGSKA (reference sequence). The CDR3 reads CSTRQTWNTEAFF. The CDR3 DNA reads TGCAGTACCCGACAGACATGGAACACTGAAGCTTTCTTT.

In this sample, this clonotype turned up many times. V and J are TRBV28 and TRBJ1-1; 11 bases line up with TRBD1. The germline gives CDR1 MDHEN, CDR2 SYDVKM. This CDR3 contains 14 residues. V trimming: 3 bases; J trimming: 11 bases; junction bases outside the gene matches: 8. The CDR3 loop is CASSLGTGGREAFF. DNA of the CDR3: TGTGCCAGCAGTTTGGGGACAGGGGGAAGGGAGGCTTTCTTT.

This clonotype was found many times. The chain recombines TRBV27 with TRBJ2-2; D is possibly TRBD2 (6 bases). Germline-derived CDR1 and CDR2 are MNHEY and SMNVEV (reference sequence). The CDR3 is made up of 16 amino acids. V lost 3 bases and J 4 bases, leaving 15 bases between the germline ends. CDR3 DNA sequence: TGTGCCAGCAGTTTGGGGGGAACCATCTTCACCGGGGAGCTGTTTTTT. Its translation is CASSLGGTIFTGELFF.